The present entry profiles one T cell receptor beta chain with its context. The target of this receptor is not known. One base away there is no much larger clone; base qualities are not given. Trimming takes 0 bases from V and 5 bases from J, and the germline ends sit 17 bases apart. The germline V gene encodes CDR1 SGHRS and CDR2 YFSETQ. The CDR3 goes from the cysteine to the phenylalanine over 16 residues. Only the CDR3 DNA stays, 48 bases, in frame from base 1. Each PCR received spiked-in synthetic TCR analog templates so that absolute template abundance could be estimated from read counts. The immunoSEQ assay was used to amplify TCRbeta CDR3 regions from genomic DNA with bias-controlled V and J gene primers. Sequencing of rearranged TCRbeta segments was performed at approximately 20X coverage. The study's own analysis went as follows. Sequencing errors were corrected by clustering and CDR3s were annotated against IMGT to assign V, D and J genes. Out-of-frame and stop-codon sequences were excluded, and only productive TCRbeta rearrangements were used in downstream analyses. To compute clonality, Shannon entropy was normalized by the log of the number of unique productive sequences and then subtracted from one. Clones differing between time points or between blood and tumor were identified by Fisher's exact test with Benjamini-Hochberg correction at adjusted p below 0.01. What TCRdb holds here is the immuneACCESS table cut down to in-frame rearrangements. Part of the clones is not present; checked against another copy, under half of the missing clones reflect an unresolved V gene, and the others are unexplained. For V, J and clone size, that table is used; D and trimming come from the DNA. In all, the sample holds 50,000 to 65,000 clones, and 65% to 90% of those were seen once. The ten most abundant clones make up 3.2% of the sample.

The data belong to a study of PD-L1 blockade in urothelial cancer (TCRdb year 2017). Study-wide context: Every patient began therapy around 2014 and was given atezolizumab 1,200 mg intravenously every 3 weeks. Pretreatment tumor samples and matched peripheral blood, collected serially before and after atezolizumab treatment, underwent TCR sequencing. Blood samples gave a median of 141,255 T cells and tens of thousands of unique TCRs, with a median clonality of approximately 0.08. Blood samples were analyzed 3 weeks after the start of treatment (second dose) and 6 weeks after the start of treatment. Progression-free survival longer than 6 months counted as durable clinical benefit, and TCR features were additionally tested against both progression-free and overall survival. Whole exome sequencing and RNA sequencing of pretreatment tumors were performed alongside TCR sequencing in the same patients. About 85% of the 29 patients were males with bladder-origin urothelial cancer, and about 65% of the roughly 30 reported a prior smoking history. The study was an exploratory multi-omic analysis of somatic, immune and clinical correlates of response to PD-L1 blockade with atezolizumab in urothelial cancer. Some 30 patients had pretreatment blood TCR-seq, around 24 had at least one posttreatment blood collection, and around 24 had tumor TCR-seq. An ECOG performance status of 0 or 1 was recorded for the patients, and 0 to 3 prior chemotherapy regimens had been received by the patients. Under ten patients reached durable clinical benefit, while 20 to 25 patients did not. The research as a whole found: A pretreatment peripheral blood TCR clonality below the median was linked to improved progression-free and overall survival. Patients with durable benefit showed greater expansion of tumor-associated TCR clones in peripheral blood 3 weeks after starting treatment (n of about 21, p = 0.022). Because of the small sample size (n ≈ 29) and the many exploratory analyses performed, the results are intended to be regarded as hypothesis-generating.

This sample's time point label indicates: pretreatment peripheral blood. A cohort of 30 or so patients with locally advanced or metastatic urothelial carcinoma, treated at Memorial Sloan Kettering on a trial protocol, was included. Peripheral blood mononuclear cells were collected pretreatment and during treatment, at between 1 and 8 total time points per patient. The Qiagen DNeasy Blood extraction kit was used to purify genomic DNA from total PBMCs and tumor samples. PBMCs were collected pretreatment and during treatment and were isolated and stored as previously described. Rearrangement joined TRBV5-1 to TRBJ2-5; tentative D gene TRBD2, with 6 bases matching. The material sequenced was PBMCs, taken around atezolizumab (anti-PD-L1) treatment. This sequence originates from a man aged 70-80 years with urothelial cancer. The base sequence is TGCGCCAGCAGCTTGGGGGTTAGCGGCGCTACGGAGACCCAGTACTTC. Its protein reads: CASSLGVSGATETQYF.